The 23 T cell receptor beta chains below were found in one sample sequenced in a study of T cells in Graves' hyperthyroidism and ophthalmopathy. Researchers took RNA transcripts and amplified the TCR beta CDR3 regions from them. The primer set for the first-round RT-PCR of the TCR CDR3 was HTBI. TCRdb re-called the multiplex PCR reads through MiXCR, storing one row per CDR3 protein. The profile covers around 540,000 distinct CDR3 sequences, with just over 45% appearing a single time and 8% to 8.5% taken by the ten largest. Input material: peripheral blood or thyroid tissue (not recorded which). These receptors were collected from a woman between 18 and 30 years old with Graves' hyperthyroidism.

V is TRBV2 and J is TRBJ1-1; possibly TRBD1 for D (6 bases). The V gene lost 5 bases and the J gene lost 5 bases, with 15 bases spanning the gap. CDR1 and CDR2 from the germline V gene are SNHLY and FYNNEI. The CDR3 has 14 residues. The CDR3 loop is CASSPHGGGTEAFF. CDR3 bases: TGTGCCAGCAGTCCCCACGGAGGGGGGACTGAAGCTTTCTTT.

Regarding this clonotype: The final CDR3 position lacks the conserved phenylalanine or tryptophan, pointing to a likely read error. The DNA is left out, because the CDR3 cannot be placed on it with certainty; the CDR3 is given as TCRdb lists it. This chain connects TRBV5-8 to TRBJ2-2; TRBD2 reflects the table's D call only, with no check against the DNA. The CDR3 is 18 amino acids long, termini counted. Germline V CDR1 and CDR2: SGHTS, YDEGEE. CDR3 protein: CASSLAPGLAANTGELLL.

The V gene is TRBV5-1, the J gene TRBJ2-3, with D uncertain. CDR1 and CDR2 from the germline V gene are SGHRS and YFSETQ. The CDR3 runs 12 residues. Trimming stripped 5 bases from V and 4 bases from J, with 8 bases between. The CDR3 loop is CASRVVADTQYF. CDR3 nucleotides: TGCGCCAGCAGAGTAGTCGCAGATACGCAGTATTTT.

Comment on this clonotype: This may stem from a read error, because a much larger clone lies one nucleotide away. The chain is built from TRBV7-7 and TRBJ1-4, with no clear D. The length of the CDR3 is 13 residues. Germline assignment: CDR1 SSHAT and CDR2 FNYEAQ (reference sequence). CDR3 sequence reads: CASSLAQSGKLFF. The CDR3 DNA reads TGTGCTAGCAGCTTAGCCCAGAGTGGAAAACTGTTTTTT. The variable domain in full, with the rest retrieved from reference TRBV7-7 and TRBJ1-4, is GAGVSQSPRYKVTKRGQDVTLRCDPISSHATLYWYQQALGQGPEFLTYFNYEAQPDKSGLPSDRFSAERPEGSISTLTIQRTEQRDSAMYRCASSLAQSGKLFFGSGTQLSVL.

This clonotype was observed many times. This rearrangement joins TRBV7-9 to TRBJ1-2; no clear D gene. V gave up 0 bases and J gave up 4 bases, with 9 bases separating them. The CDR3 consists of 14 residues. Germline CDR1 reads SEHNR; CDR2 reads FQNEAQ (reference sequence). The CDR3 sequence is CASSLAATSYGYTF. The CDR3 coding sequence is TGTGCCAGCAGCTTAGCCGCTACTAGCTATGGCTACACCTTC.

V and J are TRBV25-1 and TRBJ1-2, with D tentatively TRBD1 (5 bases). Per germline, CDR1 MGHDK and CDR2 SYGVNS. V shed 2 bases and J shed 8 bases, with 15 bases lying between them. CDR3 length: 14 residues. CDR3 nucleotide sequence: TGTGCCAGCAGTGAAGTAGGCAGGGCCGGAGGCTACACCTTC. This sequence encodes CASSEVGRAGGYTF.

The chain recombines TRBV2 with TRBJ1-4, with 11 bases aligning to TRBD1. Germline assignment: CDR1 SNHLY and CDR2 FYNNEI. V lost 6 bases and J lost 7; bases outside the gene matches: 4. The CDR3 consists of 14 residues. DNA for the CDR3: TGTGCCAGCAGCTGGGGGACAGGGGGTGAAAAACTGTTTTTT. It translates to CASSWGTGGEKLFF.

The V and J genes are TRBV7-7 and TRBJ2-7, with TRBD1 as a possible D gene (5 bases). Germline V gene lookup returns CDR1 SSHAT and CDR2 FNYEAQ (reference sequence). CDR3 length equals 8 residues. The CDR3 DNA reads as TGTGCTAGCACCAAGCAGGGTGTC. Translated: CASTKQGV.

The chain is built from TRBV7-9 and TRBJ1-5; D uncertain. The V gene lost 1 base and the J gene lost 6 bases, with 13 bases spanning the gap. Germline CDR1 reads SEHNR; CDR2 reads FQNEAQ (reference sequence). This CDR3 is built from 15 residues. This CDR3 is CASSLEFGRGQPQHF. The CDR3 DNA sequence: TGTGCCAGCAGCTTAGAGTTCGGGAGAGGTCAGCCCCAGCATTTT. The full variable domain, its missing parts supplied by reference TRBV7-9 and TRBJ1-5, is DTGVSQNPRHKITKRGQNVTFRCDPISEHNRLYWYRQTLGQGPEFLTYFQNEAQLEKSRLLSDRFSAERPKGSFSTLEIQRTEQGDSAMYLCASSLEFGRGQPQHFGDGTRLSIL.

This clonotype was seen repeatedly, ten times or more. This chain connects TRBV2 to TRBJ2-5; weak D call: TRBD2 (6 bases). The CDR3 has 16 residues. Germline assignment: CDR1 SNHLY and CDR2 FYNNEI. V lost 6 bases to trimming and J lost 0 bases, with 17 bases between them. CDR3 in amino acids: CASRLRDSWYQETQYF. The CDR3 DNA reads as TGTGCCAGCAGACTACGGGACTCTTGGTACCAAGAGACCCAGTACTTC.

V gene TRBV2 combines with J gene TRBJ2-5; no definite D call. Germline-derived CDR1 and CDR2 are SNHLY and FYNNEI. The CDR3 length is 15 residues. Trimming took off 2 bases at V and 1 base at J, with 11 bases between the two ends. The DNA for the CDR3 is TGTGCCAGCAGTGAAAGCCGAACTCTCCAAGAGACCCAGTACTTC. Its protein is CASSESRTLQETQYF.

The chain links TRBV20-1 to TRBJ2-7, with TRBD1 matching over 9 bases. CDR1 is DFQATT and CDR2 is SNEGSKA in the germline V gene (reference sequence). The CDR3 is made up of 11 amino acids. This chain's CDR3 is CRAGQGHEQYF. CDR3 nucleotide sequence: TGCAGAGCGGGACAGGGTCACGAGCAGTACTTC.

As for this clonotype: One end of the junction is discordant with germline, which a read error may explain. The V gene is TRBV7-2, the J gene TRBJ1-6; a possible D gene is TRBD1 (6 bases). The germline CDR1 and CDR2 sequences are SGHTA and FQGNSA. This CDR3 region has 14 residues. The CDR3 here is CASTLGGADSPLHF. CDR3 bases: TGTGCCAGCACCTTAGGGGGAGCGGATTCACCCCTCCACTTT.

The gene calls are TRBV10-3 and TRBJ2-7; D is possibly TRBD2 (6 bases). Germline assignment: CDR1 ENHRY and CDR2 SYGVKD. Trimming shortened V by 4 bases and J by 6 bases, and 13 bases separated the two germline ends. There are 13 residues in the CDR3. The CDR3 here is CAISGGEEREQYF. The CDR3, as DNA: TGTGCCATCAGTGGGGGGGAAGAACGCGAGCAGTACTTC.

The chain couples TRBV20-1 to TRBJ1-1, with D possibly being TRBD1 (6 bases). Germline-derived CDR1 and CDR2 are DFQATT and SNEGSKA (reference sequence). CDR3 length equals 15 residues. V was clipped by 1 base and J by 14 bases, with 26 bases between them. The CDR3 bases are TGCAGTGCTAGAGCCTTGGCAGGGGACCACAATGAGCAGTTCTTT. Residues: CSARALAGDHNEQFF.

This clonotype appeared a few times. This rearrangement joins TRBV7-8 to TRBJ2-6, with a possible D match to TRBD1 (6 bases). The length of the CDR3 is 13 residues. V was pared by 11 bases and J by 1 base, with 9 bases between. CDR1 SGHVS and CDR2 FQNEAQ come from the germline V gene. The CDR3 spells CASGVSGANVLTF. DNA for the CDR3: TGTGCCTCAGGGGTATCTGGGGCCAACGTCCTGACTTTC.

With regard to this clonotype: A much larger clone differs by one base, so this may be a read error. V and J are TRBV10-3 and TRBJ1-1; D is ambiguous. V shed 5 bases and J shed 4 bases, with 8 bases lying between them. CDR1 and CDR2 (germline): ENHRY, SYGVKD. The CDR3 loop spans 12 amino acids. The CDR3 nucleotides are TGTGCCATCAGTCGCCTGGGCACTGAAGCTTTCTTT. This encodes CAISRLGTEAFF.

The chain employs TRBV10-3 and TRBJ1-2, with D uncertain. CDR3 length: 13 residues. The ends were cut back, 7 bases at V and 4 bases at J, with 13 bases in the middle. The germline gives CDR1 ENHRY, CDR2 SYGVKD. This chain's CDR3 is CAIKDPGSYGYTF. CDR3 DNA sequence: TGTGCCATCAAAGATCCGGGTAGCTATGGCTACACCTTC.

This chain uses TRBV4-3 with TRBJ2-5; D gene unclear. Germline V CDR1 and CDR2: LGHNA, YSLEER. This CDR3 is 15 amino acids long. Trimming removed 1 base at V and 9 bases at J, with 18 bases between. The CDR3 is CASSQGSGYRQPQYF. The DNA for the CDR3 is TGCGCCAGCAGCCAAGGATCGGGTTATCGGCAGCCCCAGTACTTC.

This clonotype was detected only a few times. One end of the junction is discordant with germline, which a read error may explain. The J gene is TRBJ2-3, the V gene TRBV24-1; 8 bases match TRBD2. Per the germline V gene, CDR1 is KGHDR and CDR2 is SFDVKD. The CDR3 is 12 amino acids. DNA of the CDR3: TGTGCCGCCAGTGACCCGGGGGGGGACCAGTATTTT. Translated, it gives CAASDPGGDQYF.

This clonotype was seen at least ten times. V gene TRBV7-3 combines with J gene TRBJ1-6, with D possibly matching TRBD1 (6 bases). This CDR3 is 14 amino acids long. Per germline, CDR1 SGHTA and CDR2 FQGTGA. Deletions cut 5 bases from V and 8 bases from J, with 13 bases between. This chain's CDR3 is CASSPGDVDSPLHF. The CDR3 DNA sequence: TGTGCCAGCAGCCCAGGGGACGTGGATTCACCCCTCCACTTT.

This clonotype was seen more than once but under ten times. A much bigger clone sits one base away, suggesting this may be a read error. The V call is TRBV10-3, the J call TRBJ1-5, with D possibly being TRBD1 (6 bases). The CDR3 runs to 14 residues. V lost 10 bases to trimming and J lost 4 bases, with 17 bases between them. Germline V lookup: CDR1 ENHRY, CDR2 SYGVKD. The CDR3 region is CASKPGEENQPQHF. CDR3 nucleotides: TGTGCCAGCAAGCCAGGGGAGGAGAATCAGCCCCAGCATTTT.

For this clonotype: A much larger clone sits a single nucleotide away, making a read error possible. The V call is TRBV20-1, the J call TRBJ2-7, with 8 positions matching TRBD2. CDR3 length equals 13 residues. CDR1 DFQATT and CDR2 SNEGSKA come from the germline V gene (reference sequence). The V and J ends lost 7 bases and 6 bases, in that order; junction bases with no gene match: 11. The CDR3 DNA is TGCAGTGTGAGGGAGCGGGAGTACGCCGAGCAGTACTTC. This gives the protein CSVREREYAEQYF.